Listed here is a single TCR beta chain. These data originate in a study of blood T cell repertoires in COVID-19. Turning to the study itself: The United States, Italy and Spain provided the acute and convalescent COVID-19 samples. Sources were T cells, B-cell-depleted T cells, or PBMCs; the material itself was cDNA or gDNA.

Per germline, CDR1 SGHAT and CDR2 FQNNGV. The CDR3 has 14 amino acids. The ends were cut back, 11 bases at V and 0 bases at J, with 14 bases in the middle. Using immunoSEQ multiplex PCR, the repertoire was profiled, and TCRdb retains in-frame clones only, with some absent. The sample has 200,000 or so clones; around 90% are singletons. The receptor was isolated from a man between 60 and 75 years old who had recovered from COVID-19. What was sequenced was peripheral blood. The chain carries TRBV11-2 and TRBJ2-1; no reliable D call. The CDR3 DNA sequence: TGTGCCGCGGCTACCTTGAGCTCCTACAATGAGCAGTTCTTC. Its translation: CAAATLSSYNEQFF.